These 12 T cell receptor beta chains were sequenced from one sample in a study of immune characteristics of hereditary and idiopathic chronic pancreatitis. TCRdb keeps only in-frame clones here, not all; method: immunoSEQ multiplex PCR. The repertoire holds about 14,000 clones, with more than 60% as singletons. Total pancreatectomy with islet autotransplantation was the source of the chronic pancreatitis pancreas tissue. Sequencing was done on a sample of pancreas tissue with hereditary chronic pancreatitis. These receptors all stem from a human donor with chronic pancreatitis.

The V gene is TRBV5-4, the J gene TRBJ2-3, with D tentatively TRBD2 (6 bases). The V and J ends lost 1 base and 5 bases respectively, with 11 bases between them. The CDR3 covers 14 residues. CDR1 and CDR2 from the germline V gene are SGHNT and YYREEE (reference sequence). CDR3 nucleotides: TGTGCCAGCAGCTTGCACGGGAGTAAAGATACGCAGTATTTT. Encoded protein: CASSLHGSKDTQYF.

The chain couples TRBV7-6 to TRBJ1-3; 7 nucleotides line up with TRBD1. Germline values: CDR1 SGHVS, CDR2 FNYEAQ. The J segment lost 4 bases and the V segment lost 4 bases, leaving 7 bases of the junction unmatched. CDR3 size: 15 residues. CDR3 in amino acids: CASSSVPGQGNTIYF. In DNA, the CDR3 is TGTGCCAGCAGCTCCGTACCGGGACAGGGAAACACCATATATTTT.

This clone has a single count. The chain carries TRBV3-1 (or the pseudogene TRBV3-2) and TRBJ2-1; 7 bases are shared with TRBD2. Per the germline V gene, CDR1 is LGHDT and CDR2 is YNNKEL (reference sequence). V shed 0 bases and J 2 bases; nucleotides not matched to a gene: 7. This CDR3 is built from 17 residues. The CDR3 DNA is TGTGCCAGCAGCCAAGATTGGGGCGGGAGCACCTACAATGAGCAGTTCTTC. Translated: CASSQDWGGSTYNEQFF.

The chain recombines TRBV9 with TRBJ1-5; TRBD1 agrees at 9 bases. Germline V lookup: CDR1 SGDLS, CDR2 YYNGEE. V shed 2 bases and J 6 bases; nucleotides not matched to a gene: 6. This CDR3 comprises 15 residues. The CDR3 nucleotides are TGTGCCAGCAGCGTGGGCACAGGGGGCGGTCAGCCCCAGCATTTT. Translating gives CASSVGTGGGQPQHF.

A few counts support this clone. The CDR3: CASSTPEDYNEQFF. The CDR3 nucleotides are TGTGCCAGTAGTACCCCGGAAGATTACAATGAGCAGTTCTTC. J is TRBJ2-1 and V is TRBV19; D not certain. This CDR3 comprises 14 residues. The V end was cut by 4 bases, the J end by 4 bases, with 11 bases between. Germline lookup yields CDR1 LNHDA and CDR2 SQIVND (reference sequence).

The V gene is TRBV6-4, the J gene TRBJ2-2; 8 bases are a match to TRBD1. With 5 bases clipped from V and 5 bases from J, the junction kept 7 bases outside the gene matches. Germline V gene lookup returns CDR1 MRHNA and CDR2 SNTAGT. This CDR3 is built from 15 residues. CDR3 sequence reads: CASSPTGEDTGELFF. The CDR3 nucleotides are TGTGCCAGCAGTCCGACAGGGGAGGATACCGGGGAGCTGTTTTTT.

The chain is built from TRBV28 and TRBJ2-7, with TRBD1 matching over 9 bases. Germline V gene lookup returns CDR1 MDHEN and CDR2 SYDVKM. The V gene end was trimmed by 6 bases and the J gene end by 2 bases; junction bases not matched to a gene: 11. CDR3 length equals 16 residues. The CDR3 spells CASRLGGQGSPYEQYF. CDR3 nucleotides: TGTGCCAGCAGGCTGGGCGGACAGGGGTCCCCCTACGAGCAGTACTTC.

The V call is TRBV24-1, the J call TRBJ2-2; TRBD1 might be the D (5 bases). The CDR3 consists of 15 residues. The V gene lost 3 bases and the J gene lost 3 bases, with 10 bases spanning the gap. Germline V gene lookup returns CDR1 KGHDR and CDR2 SFDVKD. The CDR3, as DNA: TGTGCCACCAGTGATCGACAGAGAGACACCGGGGAGCTGTTTTTT. Translation gives CATSDRQRDTGELFF.

The rearrangement links TRBV7-2 to TRBJ2-6, with unresolved D. The CDR3 is 16 amino acids. Germline assignment: CDR1 SGHTA and CDR2 FQGNSA. The V end lost 5 bases, the J end lost 0 bases, and 11 bases lay between the germline ends. CDR3 nucleotide sequence: TGTGCCAGCAGCCCCCGGCCCGGCTCTGGGGCCAACGTCCTGACTTTC. The encoded protein is CASSPRPGSGANVLTF. The entire variable domain, with the rest obtained from reference TRBV7-2 and TRBJ2-6, is as follows: GAGVSQSPSNKVTEKGKDVELRCDPISGHTALYWYRQSLGQGLEFLIYFQGNSAPDKSGLPSDRFSAERTGGSVSTLTIQRTQQEDSAVYLCASSPRPGSGANVLTFGAGSRLTVL.

This clone was counted once. The chain uses TRBV28 and TRBJ1-2; 9 bases agree with TRBD1. V lost 3 bases to trimming and J lost 7 bases; unmatched junction nucleotides: 6. The V gene's germline CDR1 is MDHEN and CDR2 SYDVKM. This CDR3 spans 14 amino acids. CDR3 nucleotides: TGTGCCAGCAGTTTTGAGGACAGGGGTGGTGGCTACACCTTC. Its protein product is CASSFEDRGGGYTF.

The V call is TRBV24-1, the J call TRBJ2-1; 14 bases are a match to TRBD2. The germline V gene encodes CDR1 KGHDR and CDR2 SFDVKD. V shed 4 bases and J 7 bases; nucleotides not matched to a gene: 5. This CDR3 is built from 16 residues. CDR3 in DNA: TGTGCCACCAGTGACGGGACTAGCGGGAGAAGGAATGAGCAGTTCTTC. This codes for CATSDGTSGRRNEQFF.

This chain uses TRBV5-1 with TRBJ1-5; TRBD1 agrees at 9 bases. The CDR3 has 13 residues. V was clipped by 7 bases and J by 3 bases; unmatched bases: 2. Germline values: CDR1 SGHRS, CDR2 YFSETQ. CDR3 amino acids: CASRQGVNQPQHF. The CDR3 DNA sequence: TGCGCCAGCCGACAGGGGGTCAATCAGCCCCAGCATTTT. Based on the CDR3 plus reference TRBV5-1 and TRBJ1-5, the full variable domain is KAGVTQTPRYLIKTRGQQVTLSCSPISGHRSVSWYQQTPGQGLQFLFEYFSETQRNKGNFPGRFSGRQFSNSRSEMNVSTLELGDSALYLCASRQGVNQPQHFGDGTRLSIL.